The clone carrying this T cell receptor beta chain was recorded a few times. This record comes from a study of blood T cell repertoires in COVID-19. For the study at large: Spain, Italy and the United States supplied samples that represented acute and convalescent COVID-19.

The CDR3 is 12 amino acids. Looked up from germline, CDR1 is KGHDR and CDR2 is SFDVKD. The V end lost 3 bases, the J end lost 10 bases, and 11 bases lay between the germline ends. TCRdb keeps only in-frame clones here, not all; method: immunoSEQ multiplex PCR. Of 130,000 or so clones detected, more than 80% appear once; the ten largest clones hold around 4.7%. This sequence originates from a human donor in a cohort sampled during active COVID-19. Specimen: peripheral blood. The V call is TRBV24-1, the J call TRBJ1-2, with D possibly TRBD1 on 5 matching bases. The CDR3 spells CATSDLTRVYTF. For the CDR3, the DNA is TGTGCCACCAGTGATCTAACCAGGGTCTACACCTTC.